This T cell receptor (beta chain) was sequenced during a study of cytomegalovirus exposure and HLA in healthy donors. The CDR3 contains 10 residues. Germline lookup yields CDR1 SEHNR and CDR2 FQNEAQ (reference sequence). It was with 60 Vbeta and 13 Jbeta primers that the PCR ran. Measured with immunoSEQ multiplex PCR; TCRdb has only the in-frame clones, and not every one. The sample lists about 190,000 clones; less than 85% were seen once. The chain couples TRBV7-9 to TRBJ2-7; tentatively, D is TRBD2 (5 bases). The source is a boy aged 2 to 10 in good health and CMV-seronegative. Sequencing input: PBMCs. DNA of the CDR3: TGTTCCATAGAACGGGAACAGCAGTACTTC. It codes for CSIEREQQYF.